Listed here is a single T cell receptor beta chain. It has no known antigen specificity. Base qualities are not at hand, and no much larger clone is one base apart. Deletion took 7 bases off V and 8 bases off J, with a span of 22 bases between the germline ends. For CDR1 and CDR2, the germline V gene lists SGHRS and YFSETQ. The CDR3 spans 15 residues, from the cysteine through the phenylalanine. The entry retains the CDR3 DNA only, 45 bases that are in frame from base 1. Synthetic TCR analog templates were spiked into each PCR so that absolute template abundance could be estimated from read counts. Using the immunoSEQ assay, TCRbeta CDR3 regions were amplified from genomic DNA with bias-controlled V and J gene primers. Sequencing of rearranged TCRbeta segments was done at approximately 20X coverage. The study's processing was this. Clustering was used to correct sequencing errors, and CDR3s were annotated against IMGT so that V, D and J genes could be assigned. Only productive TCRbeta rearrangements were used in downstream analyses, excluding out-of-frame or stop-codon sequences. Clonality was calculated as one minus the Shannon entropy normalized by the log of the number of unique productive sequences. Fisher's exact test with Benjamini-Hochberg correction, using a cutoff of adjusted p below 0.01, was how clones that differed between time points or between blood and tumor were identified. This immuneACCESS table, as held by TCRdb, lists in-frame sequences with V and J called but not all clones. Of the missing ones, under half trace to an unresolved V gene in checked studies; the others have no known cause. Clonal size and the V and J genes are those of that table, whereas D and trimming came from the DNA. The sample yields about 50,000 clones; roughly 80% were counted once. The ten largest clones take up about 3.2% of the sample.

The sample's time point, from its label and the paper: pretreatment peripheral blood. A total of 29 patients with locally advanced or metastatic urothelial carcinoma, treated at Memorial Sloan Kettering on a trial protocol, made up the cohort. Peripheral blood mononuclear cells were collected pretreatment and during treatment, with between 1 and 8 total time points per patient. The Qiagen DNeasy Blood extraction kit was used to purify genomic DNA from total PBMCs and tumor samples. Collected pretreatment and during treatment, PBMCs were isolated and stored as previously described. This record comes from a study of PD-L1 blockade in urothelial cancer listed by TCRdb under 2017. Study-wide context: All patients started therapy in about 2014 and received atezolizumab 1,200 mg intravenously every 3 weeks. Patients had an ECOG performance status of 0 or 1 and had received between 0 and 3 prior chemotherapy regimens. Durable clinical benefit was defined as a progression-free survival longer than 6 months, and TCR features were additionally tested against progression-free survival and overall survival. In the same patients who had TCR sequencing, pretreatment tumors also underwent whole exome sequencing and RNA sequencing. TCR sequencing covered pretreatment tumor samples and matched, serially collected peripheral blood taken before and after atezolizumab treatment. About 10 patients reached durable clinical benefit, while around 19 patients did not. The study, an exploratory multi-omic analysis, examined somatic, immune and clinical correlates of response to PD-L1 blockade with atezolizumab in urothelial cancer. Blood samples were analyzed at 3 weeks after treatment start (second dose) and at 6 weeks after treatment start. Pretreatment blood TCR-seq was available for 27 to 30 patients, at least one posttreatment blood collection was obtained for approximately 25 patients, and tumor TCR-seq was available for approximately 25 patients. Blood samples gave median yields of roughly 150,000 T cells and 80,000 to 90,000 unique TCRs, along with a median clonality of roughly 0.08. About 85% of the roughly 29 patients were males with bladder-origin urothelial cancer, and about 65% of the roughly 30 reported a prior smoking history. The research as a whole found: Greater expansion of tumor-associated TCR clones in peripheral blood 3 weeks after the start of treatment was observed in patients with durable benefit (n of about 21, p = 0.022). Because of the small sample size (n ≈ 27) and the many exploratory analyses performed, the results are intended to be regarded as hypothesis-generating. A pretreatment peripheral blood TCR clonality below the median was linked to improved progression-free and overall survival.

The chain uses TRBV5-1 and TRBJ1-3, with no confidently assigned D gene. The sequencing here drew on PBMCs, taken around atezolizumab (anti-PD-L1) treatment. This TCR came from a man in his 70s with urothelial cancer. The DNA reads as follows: TGCGCCAGCCGCACCGACATCGTTCTGCGGGACACCATATATTTT. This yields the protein CASRTDIVLRDTIYF.